These T cell receptor beta chains were read from a single sample in a study of T cells in Graves' hyperthyroidism and ophthalmopathy. TCRdb re-analysed the multiplex PCR reads in MiXCR, keeping a single row per CDR3 protein. The top ten hold around 40% of the sample, which has almost 250,000 distinct CDR3 sequences, around 24% seen once. Sequences were obtained from blood. Receptor source: a middle-aged woman with Graves' ophthalmopathy. The CDR3 runs from the conserved cysteine through the conserved F or W. D genes are given only for firm matches.

>TRBJ2-2|TRBV4-1|NA|16
CASSQVGLTNTGELFF
>TRBJ2-7|TRBV11-2|NA|14
CASSSSRDGYEQYF
>TRBJ2-7|TRBV28|NA|11
CATLGGAEQYF
>TRBJ2-7|TRBV20-1|NA|14
CSARTGTLAWEQYF
>TRBJ2-7|TRBV28|NA|14
CASSLSGFADEQYF
>TRBJ1-2|TRBV7-2|TRBD1|13
CASSLDRRYGYTF
>TRBJ1-2|TRBV6-5|NA|13
CASTLVDPYGYTF
>TRBJ1-2|TRBV12-3/TRBV12-4|NA|15
CAGSPLTGLNYGYTF
>TRBJ2-7|TRBV28|NA|12
CASRQGYYEQYF
>TRBJ1-2|TRBV27|NA|13
CASSNTGNYGYTF
>TRBJ2-7|TRBV5-1|TRBD2|14
CASSGSGGTYEQYF
>TRBJ2-5|TRBV2|NA|14
CASNNLAGRETQYF
>TRBJ2-7|TRBV28|TRBD2|12
CASRYLGGEQYF
>TRBJ2-5|TRBV28|TRBD2|15
CASIRPGRAGETQYF
>TRBJ2-7|TRBV4-1|TRBD2|15
CASSQAASGAYEQYF
>TRBJ1-5|TRBV12-3/TRBV12-4|TRBD1|14
CASTQDRGGQPQHF
>TRBJ2-2|TRBV30|NA|12
CAWSVGSGELFF
>TRBJ1-5|TRBV19|NA|13
CASSTTGNQPQHF
>TRBJ1-1|TRBV20-1|NA|13
CSARVGAGTEAFF
>TRBJ2-7|TRBV20-1|TRBD2|15
CSALGLAGHPYEQYF
>TRBJ2-2|TRBV4-1|NA|17
CASSQGGGLANTGELFF
>TRBJ2-7|TRBV6-1|NA|13
CASSGRDLYEQYF
>TRBJ1-1|TRBV12-3/TRBV12-4|NA|16
CASSPLGGRVRTEAFF
>TRBJ2-2|TRBV30|TRBD2|16
CAWSKILAGASGELFF
>TRBJ2-7|TRBV27|NA|14
CASSPGGGRYEQYF
>TRBJ2-5|TRBV12-3/TRBV12-4|NA|14
CASRFDTYVETQYF
>TRBJ2-7|TRBV2|NA|11
CASSGLGEQYF
>TRBJ2-3|TRBV7-9|NA|14
CASSFRLGGDTQYF
>TRBJ2-7|TRBV4-2|NA|14
CASSRGRRTYKQYF
>TRBJ2-5|TRBV7-2|TRBD1|14
CASATWDRRETQYF
>TRBJ2-5|TRBV6-2/TRBV6-3|TRBD2|19
CASSSLVGLAGRGQETQYF
>TRBJ2-7|TRBV5-1|TRBD2|15
CASSLRASGSYEQYF
>TRBJ2-7|TRBV7-9|TRBD1|16
CASSSTQGVISYEQYF
>TRBJ2-2|TRBV24-1|TRBD2|18
CATSDLAGGRRAGGELFF
>TRBJ2-5|TRBV6-2/TRBV6-3|NA|15
CASSGLSLLEETQYF
>TRBJ2-7|TRBV28|NA|15
CASSFRRDVPHEQYF
>TRBJ2-7|TRBV7-9|NA|14
CASSAGQSSYEQYF
>TRBJ1-1|TRBV29-1|NA|11
CSVVLNTEAFF
>TRBJ1-1|TRBV2|NA|15
CASTTDEVKNTEAFF
>TRBJ2-2|TRBV5-1|NA|16
CASRPQSGTFPGELFF
>TRBJ2-7|TRBV27|TRBD1|14
CASSRDRGVGEQYF
>TRBJ1-5|TRBV6-1|TRBD1|15
CASSKDRSLNQPQHF